These 9 T cell receptor beta chains came from one sample sequenced in a study of blood T cells in healthy people across ages. Through a sample-barcoded 5' primer and a J-beta primer mix, a second PCR was run for roughly 6 to 12 cycles. TCRdb re-called the 5' RACE reads with MiXCR, one entry per CDR3 protein. The sample records some 800,000 distinct CDR3 sequences, under 45% being singletons. The specimen sequenced was blood. The receptors stem from a man in his 60s in good health.

A single count supports this clonotype. The junction differs from germline at one of its ends, possibly a read error. This chain links TRBV20-1 with TRBJ2-3; 8 nucleotides match TRBD2. Germline V gene data show CDR1 as DFQATT and CDR2 as SNEGSKA (reference sequence). There are 14 residues in the CDR3. The CDR3 coding sequence is TGCAGTGCAAGACTAGCGCCAGAGGCAGATACGCGGTATTTT. Translating it yields CSARLAPEADTRYF.

The rearrangement links TRBV6-2 or TRBV6-3 to TRBJ2-1, with D perhaps matching TRBD1 (6 bases). This CDR3 has 17 amino acids. From germline, CDR1 is MNHEY and CDR2 SVGEGT. V lost 4 bases, J lost 8 bases, and 24 bases lay in between. CDR3 protein: CASSFGQMPATIHEQFF. The DNA of the CDR3 is TGTGCCAGCAGTTTCGGACAGATGCCCGCAACAATACATGAGCAGTTCTTC.

In its sample, this clonotype was seen a few times. V is TRBV29-1 and J is TRBJ2-4; TRBD1 matches 12 bases. The CDR3 has 12 amino acids. V lost 7 bases to trimming and J lost 13 bases; unmatched junction nucleotides: 8. Germline V gene lookup returns CDR1 SQVTM and CDR2 ANQGSEA. The CDR3 protein is CSAGTGGREQYF. Written as DNA, the CDR3 is TGCAGCGCAGGGACAGGGGGCCGGGAGCAGTACTTC.

The chain has TRBV5-1 and TRBJ2-7; 7 nucleotides match TRBD1. This CDR3 is built from 16 residues. CDR1 SGHRS and CDR2 YFSETQ come from the germline V gene. With 4 bases clipped from V and 3 bases from J, the junction kept 13 bases outside the gene matches. The CDR3 region has the DNA TGCGCCAGCAGCCCCGGCTTTGACAGGGCATACTACGAGCAGTACTTC. Translating gives CASSPGFDRAYYEQYF.

V usage is TRBV29-1 and J usage is TRBJ1-1, with unresolved D. Trimming took off 5 bases at V and 0 bases at J, with 10 bases between the two ends. The CDR3 has 13 amino acids. CDR1 is SQVTM and CDR2 is ANQGSEA in the germline V gene. DNA for the CDR3: TGCAGCGTTCAACTTCTTATGAACACTGAAGCTTTCTTT. Translated, it gives CSVQLLMNTEAFF. Full variable domain (missing parts from reference TRBV29-1 and TRBJ1-1): SAVISQKPSRDICQRGTSLTIQCQVDSQVTMMFWYRQQPGQSLTLIATANQGSEATYESGFVIDKFPISRPNLTFSTLTVSNMSPEDSSIYLCSVQLLMNTEAFFGQGTRLTVV.

Only a few counts were recorded for this clonotype. This CDR3 reads CASSFAFVSYEQYF. The CDR3 DNA reads as TGTGCCAGCAGCTTCGCCTTTGTCTCCTACGAGCAGTACTTC. J is TRBJ2-7 and V is TRBV7-2; no definite D call. The CDR3 sequence is 14 residues long. The germline V and J ends were trimmed by 3 bases and 0 bases, with 9 bases remaining between them. Looked up from germline, CDR1 is SGHTA and CDR2 is FQGNSA.

The V gene is TRBV11-2, the J gene TRBJ2-2; 7 positions match TRBD1. V lost 5 bases, J lost 3 bases, and 3 bases stayed unmatched. This CDR3 spans 14 amino acids. CDR1 SGHAT and CDR2 FQNNGV come from the germline V gene. Here the CDR3 reads CASSQGQHTGELFF. The CDR3 bases are TGTGCCAGCAGCCAGGGACAGCACACCGGGGAGCTGTTTTTT.

This clonotype has only a few counts. The chain has TRBV14 and TRBJ2-1, with D possibly being TRBD2 (5 bases). The CDR3 has 18 residues. V was clipped by 4 bases and J by 0 bases, with 19 bases between them. Germline lookup yields CDR1 SGHDN and CDR2 FVKESK. This chain's CDR3 is CASSPLPGSKSSYNEQFF. In DNA form, the CDR3 reads TGTGCCAGCAGCCCACTCCCGGGGAGTAAAAGCTCCTACAATGAGCAGTTCTTC. The variable domain in full, with the rest retrieved from reference TRBV14 and TRBJ2-1, is EAGVTQFPSHSVIEKGQTVTLRCDPISGHDNLYWYRRVMGKEIKFLLHFVKESKQDESGMPNNRFLAERTGGTYSTLKVQPAELEDSGVYFCASSPLPGSKSSYNEQFFGPGTRLTVL.

As regards this clonotype: Being one base from a much bigger clone, this may be a read error. The chain couples TRBV11-2 to TRBJ2-1; D call uncertain. CDR3 size: 14 residues. Germline V CDR1 and CDR2: SGHAT, FQNNGV. The germline V and J ends were trimmed by 0 bases and 13 bases, with 16 bases remaining between them. CDR3 sequence reads: CASSLDWHSWNQFF. In nucleotides, the CDR3 is TGTGCCAGCAGCTTAGATTGGCACAGTTGGAACCAGTTCTTC. Using reference TRBV11-2 and TRBJ2-1 for the parts outside the CDR3, the full variable domain is EAGVAQSPRYKIIEKRQSVAFWCNPISGHATLYWYQQILGQGPKLLIQFQNNGVVDDSQLPKDRFSAERLKGVDSTLKIQPAKLEDSAVYLCASSLDWHSWNQFFGPGTRLTVL.